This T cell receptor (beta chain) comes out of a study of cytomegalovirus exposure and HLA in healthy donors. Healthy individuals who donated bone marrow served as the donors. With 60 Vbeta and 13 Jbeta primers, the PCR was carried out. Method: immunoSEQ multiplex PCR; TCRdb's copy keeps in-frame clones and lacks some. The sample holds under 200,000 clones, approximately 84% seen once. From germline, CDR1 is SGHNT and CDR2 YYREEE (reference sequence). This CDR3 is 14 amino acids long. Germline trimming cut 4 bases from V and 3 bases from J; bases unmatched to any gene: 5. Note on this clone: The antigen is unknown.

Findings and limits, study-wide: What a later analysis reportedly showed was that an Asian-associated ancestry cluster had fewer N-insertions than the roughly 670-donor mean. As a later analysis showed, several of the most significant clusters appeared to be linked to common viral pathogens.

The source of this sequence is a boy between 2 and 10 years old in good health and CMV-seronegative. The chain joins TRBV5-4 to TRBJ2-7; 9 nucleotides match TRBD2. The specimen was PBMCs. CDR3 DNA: TGTGCCAGCAGCGAGGGACTAGCTGTCTACGAGCAGTACTTC. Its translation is CASSEGLAVYEQYF.